The clone carrying this T cell receptor (beta chain) was picked up a small number of times. Profiled with immunoSEQ multiplex PCR; TCRdb holds only in-frame clones, not every one. The sample has about 31,000 clones; around 87% are singletons. The V and J ends lost 1 base and 5 bases, in that order; junction bases with no gene match: 3. Germline V lookup: CDR1 SNHLY, CDR2 FYNNEI. The CDR3 extends over 15 amino acids. The sample is drawn from a study of OX40 agonist ivuxolimab in advanced cancers. The material sequenced was CD4+ or CD8+ T cells sorted from blood, taken in a trial of the OX40 agonist ivuxolimab. This clonotype was sampled from an adult with an advanced solid tumor such as melanoma, head and neck, liver or kidney cancer. The chain is built from TRBV2 and TRBJ2-7; 12 bases are shared with TRBD2. For the CDR3, the DNA is TGTGCCAGCAGTGAAGGACTAGCGGGAGTCAACGAGCAGTACTTC. It is translated as CASSEGLAGVNEQYF.